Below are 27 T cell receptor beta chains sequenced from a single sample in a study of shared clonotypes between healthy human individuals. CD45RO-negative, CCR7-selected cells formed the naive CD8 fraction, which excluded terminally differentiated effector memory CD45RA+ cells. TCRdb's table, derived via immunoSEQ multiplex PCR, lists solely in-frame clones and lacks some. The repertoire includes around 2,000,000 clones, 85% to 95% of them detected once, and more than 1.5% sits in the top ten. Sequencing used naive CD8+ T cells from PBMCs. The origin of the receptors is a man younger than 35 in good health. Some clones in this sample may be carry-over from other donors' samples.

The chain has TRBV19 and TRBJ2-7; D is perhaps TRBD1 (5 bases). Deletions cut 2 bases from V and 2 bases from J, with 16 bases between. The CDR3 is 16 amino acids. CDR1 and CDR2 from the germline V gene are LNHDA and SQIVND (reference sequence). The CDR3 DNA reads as TGTGCCAGTAGTATAAAGGGGCGGCTTTCACCCTACGAGCAGTACTTC. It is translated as CASSIKGRLSPYEQYF.

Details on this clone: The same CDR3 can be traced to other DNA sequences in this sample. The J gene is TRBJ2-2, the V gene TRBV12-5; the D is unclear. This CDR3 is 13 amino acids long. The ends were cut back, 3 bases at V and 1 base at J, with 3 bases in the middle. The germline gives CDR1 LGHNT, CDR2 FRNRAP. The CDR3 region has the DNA TGTGCTAGTGGTTTATGGAACACCGGGGAGCTGTTTTTT. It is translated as CASGLWNTGELFF.

In DNA, the CDR3 is TGTGCCAGCAGTGAACCGGGACTGGCGCCTAATGAGCAGTTCTTC. Amino acid sequence: CASSEPGLAPNEQFF. The chain joins TRBV6-1 to TRBJ2-1, with D maybe TRBD2 (6 bases). The V and J ends lost 2 bases and 7 bases respectively, with 15 bases between them. CDR1 and CDR2 (germline): MNHNS, SASEGT. The CDR3 runs to 15 residues.

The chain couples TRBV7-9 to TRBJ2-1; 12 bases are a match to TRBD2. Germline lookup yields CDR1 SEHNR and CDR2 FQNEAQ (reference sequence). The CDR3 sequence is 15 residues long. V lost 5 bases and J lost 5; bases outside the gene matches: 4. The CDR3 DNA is TGTGCCAGCAGCGAACTAGCGGGGGGACACAATGAGCAGTTCTTC. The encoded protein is CASSELAGGHNEQFF.

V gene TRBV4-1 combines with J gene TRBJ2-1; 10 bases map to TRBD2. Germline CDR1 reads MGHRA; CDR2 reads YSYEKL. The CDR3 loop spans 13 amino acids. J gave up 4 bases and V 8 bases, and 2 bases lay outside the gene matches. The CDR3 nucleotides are TGCGCCAGCTCGACTAGCGGGTACAATGAGCAGTTCTTC. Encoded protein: CASSTSGYNEQFF.

The CDR3 coding sequence is TGTGCCAGCAGCTTTTCACGGGAGCACATCAACACCGGGGAGCTGTTTTTT. It encodes CASSFSREHINTGELFF. The V call is TRBV7-6, the J call TRBJ2-2; possible D gene TRBD2, 6 bases. Germline V gives CDR1 SGHVS, CDR2 FNYEAQ. This CDR3 has 17 amino acids. Trimming took off 3 bases at V and 2 bases at J, with 16 bases between the two ends. Looking up the rest from reference TRBV7-6 and TRBJ2-2 gives the full variable domain: GAGVSQSPRYKVTKRGQDVALRCDPISGHVSLYWYRQALGQGPEFLTYFNYEAQQDKSGLPNDRFSAERPEGSISTLTIQRTEQRDSAMYRCASSFSREHINTGELFFGEGSRLTVL.

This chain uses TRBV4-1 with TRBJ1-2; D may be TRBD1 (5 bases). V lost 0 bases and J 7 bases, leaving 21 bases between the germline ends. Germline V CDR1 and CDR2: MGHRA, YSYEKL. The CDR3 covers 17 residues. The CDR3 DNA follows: TGCGCCAGCAGCCAAGAACCTAGCGGGGGGGGATTAGGTGGCTACACCTTC. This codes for CASSQEPSGGGLGGYTF.

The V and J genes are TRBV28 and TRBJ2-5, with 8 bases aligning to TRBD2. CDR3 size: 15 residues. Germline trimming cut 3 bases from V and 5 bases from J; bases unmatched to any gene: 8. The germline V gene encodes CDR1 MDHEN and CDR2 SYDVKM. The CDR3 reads CASSFVAGIGETQYF. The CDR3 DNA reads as TGTGCCAGCAGTTTTGTAGCGGGGATCGGGGAGACCCAGTACTTC. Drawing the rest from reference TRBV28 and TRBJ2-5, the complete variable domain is DVKVTQSSRYLVKRTGEKVFLECVQDMDHENMFWYRQDPGLGLRLIYFSYDVKMKEKGDIPEGYSVSREKKERFSLILESASTNQTSMYLCASSFVAGIGETQYFGPGTRLLVL.

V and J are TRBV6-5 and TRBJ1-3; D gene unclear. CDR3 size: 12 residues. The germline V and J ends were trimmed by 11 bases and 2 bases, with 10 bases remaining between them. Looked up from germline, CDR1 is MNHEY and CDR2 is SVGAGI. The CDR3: CALTFPGNTIYF. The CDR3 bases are TGTGCCCTGACATTCCCTGGAAACACCATATATTTT.

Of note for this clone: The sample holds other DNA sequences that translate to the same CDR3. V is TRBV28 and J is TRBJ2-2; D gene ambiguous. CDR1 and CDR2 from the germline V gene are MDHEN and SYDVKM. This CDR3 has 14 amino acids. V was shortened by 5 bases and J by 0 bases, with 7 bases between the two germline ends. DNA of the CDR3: TGTGCCAGCAGTCTAAATACGAACACCGGGGAGCTGTTTTTT. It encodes CASSLNTNTGELFF.

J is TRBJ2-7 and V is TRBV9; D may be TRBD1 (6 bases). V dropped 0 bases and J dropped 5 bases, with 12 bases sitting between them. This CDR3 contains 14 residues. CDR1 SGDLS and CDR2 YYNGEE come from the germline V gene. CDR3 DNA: TGTGCCAGCAGCGTAGGTCCAGGGGTCCACGAGCAGTACTTC. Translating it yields CASSVGPGVHEQYF.

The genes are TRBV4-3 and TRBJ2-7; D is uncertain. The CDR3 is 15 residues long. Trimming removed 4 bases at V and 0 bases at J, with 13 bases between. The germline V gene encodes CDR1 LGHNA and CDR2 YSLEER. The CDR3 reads CASSPTPASSYEQYF. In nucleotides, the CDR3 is TGCGCCAGCAGCCCGACGCCTGCCTCCTCCTACGAGCAGTACTTC.

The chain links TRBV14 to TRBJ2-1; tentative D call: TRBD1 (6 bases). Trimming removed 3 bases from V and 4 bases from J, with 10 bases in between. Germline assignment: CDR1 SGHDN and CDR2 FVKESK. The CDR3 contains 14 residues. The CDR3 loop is CASSQEDSYNEQFF. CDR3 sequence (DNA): TGTGCCAGCAGCCAGGAGGACAGTTACAATGAGCAGTTCTTC. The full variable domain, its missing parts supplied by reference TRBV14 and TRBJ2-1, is EAGVTQFPSHSVIEKGQTVTLRCDPISGHDNLYWYRRVMGKEIKFLLHFVKESKQDESGMPNNRFLAERTGGTYSTLKVQPAELEDSGVYFCASSQEDSYNEQFFGPGTRLTVL.

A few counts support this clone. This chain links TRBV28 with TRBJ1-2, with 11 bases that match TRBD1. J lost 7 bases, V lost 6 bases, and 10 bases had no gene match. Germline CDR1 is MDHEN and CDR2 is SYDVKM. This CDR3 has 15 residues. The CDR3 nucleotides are TGTGCCAGCAGAGATCCGGGACAGGGGGAGGCTGGCTACACCTTC. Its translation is CASRDPGQGEAGYTF.

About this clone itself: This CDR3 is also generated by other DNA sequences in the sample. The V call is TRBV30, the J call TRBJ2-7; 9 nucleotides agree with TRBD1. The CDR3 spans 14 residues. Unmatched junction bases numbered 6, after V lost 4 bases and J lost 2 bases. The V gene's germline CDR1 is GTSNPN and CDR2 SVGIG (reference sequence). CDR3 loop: CAWTPGTGTYEQYF. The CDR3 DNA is TGTGCCTGGACCCCCGGGACAGGGACCTACGAGCAGTACTTC. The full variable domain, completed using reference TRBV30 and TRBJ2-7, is SQTIHQWPATLVQPVGSPLSLECTVEGTSNPNLYWYRQAAGRGLQLLFYSVGIGQISSEVPQNLSASRPQDRQFILSSKKLLLSDSGFYLCAWTPGTGTYEQYFGPGTRLTVT.

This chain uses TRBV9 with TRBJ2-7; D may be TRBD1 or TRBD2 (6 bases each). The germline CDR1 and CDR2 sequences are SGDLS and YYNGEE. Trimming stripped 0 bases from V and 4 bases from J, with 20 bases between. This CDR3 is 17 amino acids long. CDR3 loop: CASSVESGAEGVYEQYF. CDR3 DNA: TGTGCCAGCAGCGTAGAATCGGGGGCGGAGGGCGTGTACGAGCAGTACTTC.

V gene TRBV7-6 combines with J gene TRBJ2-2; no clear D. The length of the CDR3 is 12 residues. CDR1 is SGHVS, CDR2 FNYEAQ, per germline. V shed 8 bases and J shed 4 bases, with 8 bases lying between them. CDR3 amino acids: CASSGATGELFF. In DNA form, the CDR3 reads TGTGCCAGCTCAGGTGCCACCGGGGAGCTGTTTTTT.

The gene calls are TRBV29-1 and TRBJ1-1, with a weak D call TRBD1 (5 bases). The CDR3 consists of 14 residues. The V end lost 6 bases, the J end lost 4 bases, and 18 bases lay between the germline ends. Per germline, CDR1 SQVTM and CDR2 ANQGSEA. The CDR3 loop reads CSVHSGTQSTEAFF. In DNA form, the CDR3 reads TGCAGCGTACACTCCGGGACCCAGAGCACTGAAGCTTTCTTT.

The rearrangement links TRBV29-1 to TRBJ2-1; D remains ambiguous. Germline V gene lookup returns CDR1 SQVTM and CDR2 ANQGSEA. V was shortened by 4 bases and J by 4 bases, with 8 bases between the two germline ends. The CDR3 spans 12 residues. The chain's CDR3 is CSVVEIYNEQFF. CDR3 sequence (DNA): TGCAGCGTTGTGGAGATATACAATGAGCAGTTCTTC.

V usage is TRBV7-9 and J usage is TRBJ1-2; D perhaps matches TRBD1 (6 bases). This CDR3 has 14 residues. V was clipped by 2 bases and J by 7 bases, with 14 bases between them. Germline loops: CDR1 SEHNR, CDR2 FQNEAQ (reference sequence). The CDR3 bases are TGTGCCAGCAGCTTATCCTCGGACAGACCTGGCTACACCTTC. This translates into CASSLSSDRPGYTF.

Here the CDR3 reads CASSLGTSVTSDTQYF. DNA for the CDR3: TGTGCCAGCAGTTTAGGGACTAGCGTCACTTCAGATACGCAGTATTTT. The chain employs TRBV27 and TRBJ2-3, with TRBD2 identical over 10 bases. This CDR3 region has 16 residues. Trimming cost V 2 bases and J 4 bases; bases outside gene matches: 6. CDR1 and CDR2 from the germline V gene are MNHEY and SMNVEV (reference sequence).

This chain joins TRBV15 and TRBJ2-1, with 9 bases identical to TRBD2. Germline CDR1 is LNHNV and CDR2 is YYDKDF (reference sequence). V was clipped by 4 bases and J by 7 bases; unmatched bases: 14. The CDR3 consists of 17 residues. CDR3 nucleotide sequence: TGTGCCACCAGCAACACTATAGCGGGAGAAGGGAAAAATGAGCAGTTCTTC. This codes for CATSNTIAGEGKNEQFF.

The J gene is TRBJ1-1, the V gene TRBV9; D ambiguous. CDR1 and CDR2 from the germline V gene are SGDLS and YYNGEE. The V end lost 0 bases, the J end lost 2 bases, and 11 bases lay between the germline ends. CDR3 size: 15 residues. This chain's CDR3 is CASSVDEGLNTEAFF. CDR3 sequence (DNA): TGTGCCAGCAGCGTAGATGAGGGCCTCAACACTGAAGCTTTCTTT.

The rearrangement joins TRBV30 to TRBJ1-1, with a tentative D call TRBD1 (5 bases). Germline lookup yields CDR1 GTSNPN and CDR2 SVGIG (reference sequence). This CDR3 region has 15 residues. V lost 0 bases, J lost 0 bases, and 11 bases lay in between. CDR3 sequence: CAWSVGRGMNTEAFF. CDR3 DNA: TGTGCCTGGAGTGTAGGGAGGGGCATGAACACTGAAGCTTTCTTT.

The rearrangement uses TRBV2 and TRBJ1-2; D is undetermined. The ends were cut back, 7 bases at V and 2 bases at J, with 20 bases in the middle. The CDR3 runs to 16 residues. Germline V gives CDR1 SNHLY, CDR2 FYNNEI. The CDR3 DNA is TGTGCCAGCATTTACGGCCCCAAAACCCCCAACTATGGCTACACCTTC. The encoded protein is CASIYGPKTPNYGYTF.

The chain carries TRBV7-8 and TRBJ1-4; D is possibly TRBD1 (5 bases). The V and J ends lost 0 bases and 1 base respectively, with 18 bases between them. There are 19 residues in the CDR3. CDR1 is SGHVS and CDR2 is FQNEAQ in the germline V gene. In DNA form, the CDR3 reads TGTGCCAGCAGCTTAGCGCGGCCCGGGACCCTTCGAACTAATGAAAAACTGTTTTTT. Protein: CASSLARPGTLRTNEKLFF.

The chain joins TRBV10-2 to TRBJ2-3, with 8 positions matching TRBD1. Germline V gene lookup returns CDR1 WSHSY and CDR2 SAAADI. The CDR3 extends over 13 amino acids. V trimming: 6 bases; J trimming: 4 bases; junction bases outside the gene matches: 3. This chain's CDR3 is CASRDRGSDTQYF. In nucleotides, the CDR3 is TGCGCCAGCAGAGACAGGGGTTCAGATACGCAGTATTTT.